The rows below give T cell receptor beta chains drawn from one sample of a study of blood T cell repertoires in COVID-19. This table comes from immunoSEQ multiplex PCR, and its TCRdb copy is limited to in-frame clones, with some not included. The table records more than 55,000 clones, 70% to 80% of them present only once. Sequencing was performed on peripheral blood. All receptors come from a man of 80 years or more with active or convalescent COVID-19. Each CDR3 is given with its conserved first and last residue. D genes are given only for firm matches. Expanded clones get a size class; other rows say once, few or many, or leave the size out.

>.|.|TRBV9|TRBJ2-1
TGTGCCAGCAGCGTAGAATACAGGCTTAGCTCCTACAATGAGCAGTTCTTC
CASSVEYRLSSYNEQFF
>TRBD1|.|TRBV19|TRBJ2-5
TGTGCCAGTAGGGACAGGGTGCAGACCCAGTACTTC
CASRDRVQTQYF
>.|.|TRBV7-3|TRBJ1-1
TGTGCCAGCAGCTTGACAGTTCACACTGAAGCTTTCTTT
CASSLTVHTEAFF
>.|.|TRBV4-2|TRBJ2-7
TGTGCCAGCAGCCAACAAAGGGACTTCGCCTACGAGCAGTACTTC
CASSQQRDFAYEQYF
>TRBD1|.|TRBV6-5|TRBJ1-5
TGTGCCAGCAGAATAAGACAGGGCCAGCGTCAGCCCCAGCATTTT
CASRIRQGQRQPQHF
>TRBD1|.|TRBV7-9|TRBJ2-1
TGTGCCAGCAGCTCCCTGGACAGGGGAAATGAGCAGTTCTTC
CASSSLDRGNEQFF
>TRBD1|.|TRBV6-5|TRBJ2-7
TGTGCCAGCAGAAACACAGGGGGAACCTACGAGCAGTACTTC
CASRNTGGTYEQYF
>.|.|TRBV9|TRBJ2-1
TGTGCCAGCACCATCTATGGGCAGCAGGGCAATGAGCAGTTCTTC
CASTIYGQQGNEQFF
>TRBD2|.|TRBV11-3|TRBJ2-5
TGTGCCAGCAGCTTACGGGAGGAAGAGACCCAGTACTTC
CASSLREEETQYF
>TRBD2|.|TRBV7-8|TRBJ2-1
TGTGCCAGCAGCTCCGGACTAGCGGGAGCGAGGATGAATGAGCAGTTCTTC
CASSSGLAGARMNEQFF
>.|.|TRBV6-5|TRBJ1-1
TGTGCCAGCAGTTACTCGAACAGGGCTTCTGAAGCTTTCTTT
CASSYSNRASEAFF
>TRBD1|.|TRBV19|TRBJ1-3
TGTGCCAGTAGGGGCAGGGGGATATCTGGAAACACCATATATTTT
CASRGRGISGNTIYF
>TRBD1|.|TRBV3-1/TRBV3-2|TRBJ1-6
TGTGCCAGCAGCCGCGGACAGGGTAATTCACCCCTCCACTTT
CASSRGQGNSPLHF
>.|.|TRBV5-5|TRBJ1-4
TGTGCCAGCAGCTTGGCTCCAGGGATTAATGAAAAACTGTTTTTT
CASSLAPGINEKLFF
>.|many|TRBV2|TRBJ2-7
TGTGCCAGCAGTGAAAGTTTCGGGACTTATGACGAGCAGTACTTC
CASSESFGTYDEQYF
>.|.|TRBV3-1/TRBV3-2|TRBJ1-2
TGTGCCAGCAGCCAAGACAGGGGTCTGACTAACTATGGCTACACCTTC
CASSQDRGLTNYGYTF
>.|.|TRBV19|TRBJ2-3
TGTGCCAGTAGTAGCAGGGTAACAGATACGCAGTATTTT
CASSSRVTDTQYF
>TRBD1|.|TRBV3-1/TRBV3-2|TRBJ1-2
TGTGCCAGCAGCCAGGGACAGGAACGGTATGGCTACACCTTC
CASSQGQERYGYTF
>.|once|TRBV2|TRBJ1-4
TGTGCCAGCAGTATCTGGCAGATTAATGAAAAACTGTTTTTT
CASSIWQINEKLFF